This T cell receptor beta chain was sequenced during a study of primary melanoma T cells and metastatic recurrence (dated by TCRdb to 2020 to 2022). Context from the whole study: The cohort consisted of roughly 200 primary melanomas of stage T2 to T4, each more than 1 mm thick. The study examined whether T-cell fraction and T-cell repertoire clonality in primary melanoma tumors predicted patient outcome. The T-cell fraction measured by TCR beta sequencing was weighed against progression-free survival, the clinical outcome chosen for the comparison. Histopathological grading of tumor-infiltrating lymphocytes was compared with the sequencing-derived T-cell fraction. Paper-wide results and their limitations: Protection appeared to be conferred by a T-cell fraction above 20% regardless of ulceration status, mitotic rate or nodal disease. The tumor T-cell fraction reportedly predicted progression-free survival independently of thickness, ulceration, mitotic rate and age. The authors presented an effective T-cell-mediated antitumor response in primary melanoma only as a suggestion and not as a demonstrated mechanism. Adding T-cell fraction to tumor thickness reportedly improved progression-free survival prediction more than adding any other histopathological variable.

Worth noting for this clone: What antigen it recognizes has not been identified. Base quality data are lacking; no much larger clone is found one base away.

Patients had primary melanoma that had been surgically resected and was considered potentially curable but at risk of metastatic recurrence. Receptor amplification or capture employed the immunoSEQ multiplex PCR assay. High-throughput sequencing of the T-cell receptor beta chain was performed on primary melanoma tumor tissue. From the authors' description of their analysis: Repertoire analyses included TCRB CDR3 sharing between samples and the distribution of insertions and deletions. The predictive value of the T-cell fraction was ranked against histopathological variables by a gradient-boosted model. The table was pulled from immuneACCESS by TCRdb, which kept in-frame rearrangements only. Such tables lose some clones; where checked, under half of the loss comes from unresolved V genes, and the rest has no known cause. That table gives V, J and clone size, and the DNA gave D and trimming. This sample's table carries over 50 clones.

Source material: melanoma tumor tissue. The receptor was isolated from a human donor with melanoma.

The sequence in DNA is TGTGCCAGCAGCCCCTTACCGGGACTAGCGGGAGTTACGCAGTATTTT. Translated, it gives CASSPLPGLAGVTQYF. The chain uses TRBV6-8 and TRBJ2-3, and TRBD2 matches 14 of the central bases. Including the terminal cysteine and phenylalanine, the CDR3 comprises 16 residues. Only the CDR3 part of the read is kept: 48 bases, read in frame from the first base. Via the germline V gene, CDR1 is MNHGY and CDR2 SAAAGT. Relative to germline, V is missing 6 bases and J is missing 8 bases, with 10 bases of the junction outside any gene match.